The rows below give T cell receptor beta chains drawn from one sample of a study of T cells in tuberculosis. TCRdb keeps only in-frame clones here, not all; method: immunoSEQ multiplex PCR. The sample lists some 31,000 clones; 80% to 95% were seen once. Sequenced input: PBMCs. The receptors come from a donor aged 10-29 years with latent tuberculosis or without tuberculosis infection. Each CDR3 is given with its conserved first and last residue. A D gene is named only where the DNA matches it firmly. A row's size may be missing; if present it is once, few, many or a size class.

d_call: TRBD1
clone_size: .
v_call: TRBV5-6
j_call: TRBJ2-6
cdr3_nt: TGTGCCAGCAGCTTGGCAGGGGGCGGGGCCAACGTCCTGACTTTC
cdr3_aa: CASSLAGGGANVLTF

d_call: .
clone_size: .
v_call: TRBV13
j_call: TRBJ2-1
cdr3_nt: TGTGCCAGCAGCTTAACTGGGGGACGTAGAAGGGGGAATGAGCAGTTCTTC
cdr3_aa: CASSLTGGRRRGNEQFF

d_call: .
clone_size: .
v_call: TRBV20-1
j_call: TRBJ1-5
cdr3_nt: TGCAGTGTCTGGGGGGGCATGGCCCAGCATTTT
cdr3_aa: CSVWGGMAQHF

d_call: TRBD1
clone_size: .
v_call: TRBV6-5
j_call: TRBJ1-2
cdr3_nt: TGTGCCAGCAGTTACGGCCAGGGGGCAAACTATGGCTACACCTTC
cdr3_aa: CASSYGQGANYGYTF

d_call: .
clone_size: .
v_call: TRBV19
j_call: TRBJ1-5
cdr3_nt: TGTGCCAGTAGTATTGGAGGGTACCAGCCCCAGCATTTT
cdr3_aa: CASSIGGYQPQHF

d_call: TRBD1
clone_size: .
v_call: TRBV19
j_call: TRBJ2-7
cdr3_nt: TGTGCCAGTAGTCCTCGGACAGGGTTGCGCGAGCAGTACTTC
cdr3_aa: CASSPRTGLREQYF

d_call: .
clone_size: .
v_call: TRBV19
j_call: TRBJ1-1
cdr3_nt: TGTGCCAGTAGTGTAGACAGGTTCTCTGAAGCTTTCTTT
cdr3_aa: CASSVDRFSEAFF

d_call: .
clone_size: .
v_call: TRBV5-4
j_call: TRBJ1-4
cdr3_nt: TGTGCCAGCAGCTTGAGAGGTCTGGGTGAAAAACTGTTTTTT
cdr3_aa: CASSLRGLGEKLFF

d_call: .
clone_size: .
v_call: TRBV2
j_call: TRBJ2-1
cdr3_nt: TGTGCCAGCACAGGCGGAGGGCGCCTTGAGCAGTTCTTC
cdr3_aa: CASTGGGRLEQFF

d_call: TRBD2
clone_size: once
v_call: TRBV28
j_call: TRBJ2-5
cdr3_nt: TGTGCCACTACCTACGGTGTGGTGGGGACGGGGGGAGAGACCCAGTACTTC
cdr3_aa: CATTYGVVGTGGETQYF

d_call: TRBD2
clone_size: .
v_call: TRBV27
j_call: TRBJ2-1
cdr3_nt: TGTGCCAGCAGCAAGCTAGCGGGAGGGCACAATGAGCAGTTCTTC
cdr3_aa: CASSKLAGGHNEQFF

d_call: TRBD1
clone_size: .
v_call: TRBV9
j_call: TRBJ1-2
cdr3_nt: TGTGCCAGCAGCGAGGGACAGACCTATGGCTACACCTTC
cdr3_aa: CASSEGQTYGYTF

d_call: .
clone_size: once
v_call: TRBV10-3
j_call: TRBJ1-2
cdr3_nt: TGTGCCATCAGTGGGGAGGGGGACTACACCTTC
cdr3_aa: CAISGEGDYTF

d_call: TRBD2
clone_size: .
v_call: TRBV5-1
j_call: TRBJ2-2
cdr3_nt: TGCGCCAGCAGCTTCACTAGCGGGGCAGGCGGGGAGCTGTTTTTT
cdr3_aa: CASSFTSGAGGELFF

d_call: .
clone_size: once
v_call: TRBV7-8
j_call: TRBJ2-7
cdr3_nt: TGTGCCAGCAGGGTAGAGCTAGCAGGGGCCTACGAGCAGTACTTC
cdr3_aa: CASRVELAGAYEQYF

d_call: .
clone_size: .
v_call: TRBV6-1
j_call: TRBJ2-2
cdr3_nt: TGTGCCAGCAGTGACCAGGTCGAGTCCGGGGAGCTGTTTTTT
cdr3_aa: CASSDQVESGELFF

d_call: .
clone_size: .
v_call: TRBV6-5
j_call: TRBJ1-1
cdr3_nt: TGTGCCAGCAGTTTAGGGGGTGAAGCTTTCTTT
cdr3_aa: CASSLGGEAFF

d_call: TRBD2
clone_size: .
v_call: TRBV5-1
j_call: TRBJ2-1
cdr3_nt: TGCGCCAGCAGCTTGAATTACCCAGCACGCCCCGCTAGCGGGATAATCCCCAATGAGCAGTTCTTC
cdr3_aa: CASSLNYPARPASGIIPNEQFF

d_call: .
clone_size: .
v_call: TRBV7-7
j_call: TRBJ2-1
cdr3_nt: TGTGCCAGCAGTCCAAGCAGCAGAGGCAATGAGCAGTTCTTC
cdr3_aa: CASSPSSRGNEQFF

d_call: .
clone_size: .
v_call: TRBV5-1
j_call: TRBJ2-7
cdr3_nt: TGCGCCAGCAGCTTCGAGGGAGGCTACGAGCAGTACTTC
cdr3_aa: CASSFEGGYEQYF

d_call: TRBD1
clone_size: .
v_call: TRBV4-2
j_call: TRBJ2-5
cdr3_nt: TGTGCCAGCAGCCAAGGTAGCAGGGGGCAGTGGGAGACCCAGTACTTC
cdr3_aa: CASSQGSRGQWETQYF

d_call: TRBD1
clone_size: .
v_call: TRBV6-5
j_call: TRBJ1-1
cdr3_nt: TGTGCCAGCAGTTACGGGGACAGGGGGTCTGAAGCTTTCTTT
cdr3_aa: CASSYGDRGSEAFF

d_call: .
clone_size: .
v_call: TRBV21-1
j_call: TRBJ2-2
cdr3_nt: TGTGCCAGCAGCAAAATCTGGCGACAGGGGTCCGGGGAGCTGTTTTTT
cdr3_aa: CASSKIWRQGSGELFF

d_call: .
clone_size: .
v_call: TRBV19
j_call: TRBJ2-7
cdr3_nt: TGTGCCAGTAGTTCCGGACTGACCTACGAGCAGTACTTC
cdr3_aa: CASSSGLTYEQYF

d_call: .
clone_size: .
v_call: TRBV9
j_call: TRBJ2-3
cdr3_nt: TGTGCCAGCAGCGTAGGGTGGGGGGCAGATACGCAGTATTTT
cdr3_aa: CASSVGWGADTQYF

d_call: .
clone_size: .
v_call: TRBV28
j_call: TRBJ1-3
cdr3_nt: TGTGCCAGCAGTTTAGACGGAGGTGGGTTGCTGGGAAACACCATATATTTT
cdr3_aa: CASSLDGGGLLGNTIYF

d_call: TRBD1
clone_size: .
v_call: TRBV28
j_call: TRBJ2-7
cdr3_nt: TGTGCCAGCAGTTACAGGGGGCGCGCCGGCGGGAGTATACCGTACGAGCAGTACTTC
cdr3_aa: CASSYRGRAGGSIPYEQYF

d_call: .
clone_size: few
v_call: TRBV18
j_call: TRBJ2-3
cdr3_nt: TGTGCCAGCTCAACGCGGGGGCCAAGCACAGATACGCAGTATTTT
cdr3_aa: CASSTRGPSTDTQYF

d_call: .
clone_size: .
v_call: TRBV6-5
j_call: TRBJ1-2
cdr3_nt: TGTGCCAGCAGCCGTACGGCAGGCAACTATGGCTACACCTTC
cdr3_aa: CASSRTAGNYGYTF

d_call: TRBD2
clone_size: few
v_call: TRBV6-1
j_call: TRBJ2-7
cdr3_nt: TGTGCCAGCAGGCTAGCGGGTAAATCCTACGAGCAGTACTTC
cdr3_aa: CASRLAGKSYEQYF

d_call: TRBD2
clone_size: .
v_call: TRBV5-1
j_call: TRBJ2-1
cdr3_nt: TGCGCCAGCAGCTTGGGTCCTAGCGGCTCCTACAATGAGCAGTTCTTC
cdr3_aa: CASSLGPSGSYNEQFF

d_call: TRBD1
clone_size: .
v_call: TRBV27
j_call: TRBJ2-3
cdr3_nt: TGTGCCAGCAGTTTGACAGGGGATATGGATACGCAGTATTTT
cdr3_aa: CASSLTGDMDTQYF

d_call: TRBD1
clone_size: .
v_call: TRBV28
j_call: TRBJ1-1
cdr3_nt: TGTGCCACAGGGGGCGGCACTGAAGCTTTCTTT
cdr3_aa: CATGGGTEAFF

d_call: .
clone_size: .
v_call: TRBV16
j_call: TRBJ1-5
cdr3_nt: TGTGCCAGCAGCCAATGGGCCTCAGGGAATCAGCCCCAGCATTTT
cdr3_aa: CASSQWASGNQPQHF

d_call: .
clone_size: .
v_call: TRBV25-1
j_call: TRBJ1-2
cdr3_nt: TGTGCCAGCAGTGAAGGGGGCTGGGGCTACACCTTC
cdr3_aa: CASSEGGWGYTF

d_call: .
clone_size: .
v_call: TRBV7-2
j_call: TRBJ2-7
cdr3_nt: TGTGCCAGCAGCTCAGAGCGGGACACGCCCTACGAGCAGTACTTC
cdr3_aa: CASSSERDTPYEQYF

d_call: .
clone_size: .
v_call: TRBV4-3
j_call: TRBJ2-7
cdr3_nt: TGCGCCAGCAGCCAAGAGGCCAGTCTCTACGAGCAGTACTTC
cdr3_aa: CASSQEASLYEQYF

d_call: TRBD1
clone_size: .
v_call: TRBV5-1
j_call: TRBJ1-2
cdr3_nt: TGCGCCAGCAGCTTGGGACAGGGGGCGCGAGGCTACACCTTC
cdr3_aa: CASSLGQGARGYTF

d_call: .
clone_size: .
v_call: TRBV9
j_call: TRBJ2-5
cdr3_nt: TGTGCCAGCAGCGTAGGACGGGAGTACCAAGAGACCCAGTACTTC
cdr3_aa: CASSVGREYQETQYF

d_call: .
clone_size: .
v_call: TRBV7-9
j_call: TRBJ2-4
cdr3_nt: TGTGCCAGCAGCTTATGGGCAGGGGCGAACATTCAGTACTTC
cdr3_aa: CASSLWAGANIQYF

d_call: TRBD1
clone_size: .
v_call: TRBV5-1
j_call: TRBJ1-1
cdr3_nt: TGCGCCAGCAGCTTGAGGGGGCCCGGGGAAGCTTTCTTT
cdr3_aa: CASSLRGPGEAFF

d_call: TRBD1
clone_size: once
v_call: TRBV15
j_call: TRBJ2-7
cdr3_nt: TGTGCCACCACCCTGGCAGGGGGCTCCTACGAGCAGTACTTC
cdr3_aa: CATTLAGGSYEQYF

d_call: .
clone_size: .
v_call: TRBV15
j_call: TRBJ1-4
cdr3_nt: TGTGCCACCAGCAGACAGGAAAGAAATGAAAAACTGTTTTTT
cdr3_aa: CATSRQERNEKLFF

d_call: .
clone_size: .
v_call: TRBV6-4
j_call: TRBJ2-2
cdr3_nt: TGTGCCAGCAGTGATTCGGACACCGGGGAGCTGTTTTTT
cdr3_aa: CASSDSDTGELFF

d_call: TRBD1
clone_size: .
v_call: TRBV2
j_call: TRBJ2-7
cdr3_nt: TGTGCCAGCAGTGAAAGGGGACAGGGATTCGACGAGCAGTACTTC
cdr3_aa: CASSERGQGFDEQYF

d_call: TRBD1
clone_size: .
v_call: TRBV7-9
j_call: TRBJ1-1
cdr3_nt: TGTGCCAGCAGTCCTACAGGGGGCACTGAAGCTTTCTTT
cdr3_aa: CASSPTGGTEAFF

d_call: .
clone_size: .
v_call: TRBV4-3
j_call: TRBJ2-2
cdr3_nt: TGCGCCAGCAGCCAAGTGCAGGGATACGGGGAGCTGTTTTTT
cdr3_aa: CASSQVQGYGELFF